This T cell receptor beta chain was observed in a study of T cells in Graves' hyperthyroidism and ophthalmopathy. The CDR3 length is 14 residues. The V gene lost 4 bases and the J gene lost 4 bases, with 15 bases spanning the gap. The V gene's germline CDR1 is SGHRS and CDR2 YFSETQ. RNA transcripts gave rise to amplified TCR beta CDR3 regions. The HTBI primer set served for first-round RT-PCR of the TCR CDR3. TCRdb redid the calling of the multiplex PCR reads with MiXCR, one entry per CDR3 protein. The sample shows about 420,000 distinct CDR3 sequences, 15% to 19% of them seen only once. This clonotype was counted many times.

The sequenced sample was blood. The gene calls are TRBV5-1 and TRBJ2-7; D is uncertain. The clonotype was recovered from a young woman with Graves' hyperthyroidism. For the CDR3, the DNA is TGCGCCAGCAGCATGGACGGGCAGGTTTACGAGCAGTACTTC. Translating gives CASSMDGQVYEQYF.